The 27 T cell receptor beta chains below were found in one sample sequenced in a study of blood T cells in healthy people across ages. The authors ran a second PCR of roughly 7 to 11 cycles using a sample-barcoded 5' primer and a J-beta primer mix. One entry per CDR3 protein, called by TCRdb with MiXCR from the 5' RACE reads. The sample comprises 800,000 to 1,000,000 distinct CDR3 sequences, approximately 49% of which are singletons, and under 15% rests with the top ten. The sample consisted of blood. Source of these receptors: a man aged 25 to 45 in good health.

The chain uses TRBV20-1 and TRBJ2-5; 9 bases align to TRBD2. The CDR3 consists of 15 residues. Germline CDR1 is DFQATT and CDR2 is SNEGSKA (reference sequence). The V segment lost 6 bases and the J segment 5 bases; nucleotides outside the gene matches: 13. CDR3 DNA: TGCAGTGCCCCGCGGGCTAGCGGGGCGGGGGAGACCCAGTACTTC. Amino acids: CSAPRASGAGETQYF.

The V and J genes are TRBV29-1 and TRBJ2-2, with a weak D call TRBD1 (5 bases). CDR3 length: 13 amino acids. The V end was cut by 7 bases, the J end by 6 bases, with 15 bases between. From germline, CDR1 is SQVTM and CDR2 ANQGSEA. The CDR3 coding sequence is TGCAGCGCCATTCCAGAAGGGGCCGGGGAGCTGTTTTTT. Translating gives CSAIPEGAGELFF.

This clonotype was observed a single time. This sequence joins TRBV5-4 and TRBJ2-5; 7 bases fit TRBD1. With the DNA end fitting TRBJ2-7 better, the J assignment may be wrong. The length of the CDR3 is 13 residues. CDR1 is SGHNT, CDR2 YYREEE, per germline (reference sequence). The CDR3 nucleotides read TGTGCCAGCAGCCTCGACCGGGACAGCGAGCAGTACTTC. The encoded protein is CASSLDRDSEQYF.

The chain has TRBV20-1 and TRBJ2-3; 10 nucleotides agree with TRBD1. The junction had 2 bases not matched to a gene; V was cut back by 3 bases and J by 2 bases. Germline loops: CDR1 DFQATT, CDR2 SNEGSKA (reference sequence). This CDR3 is 14 amino acids long. DNA for the CDR3: TGCAGTGCTAGGGGACAGGGGATCACAGATACGCAGTATTTT. Residues: CSARGQGITDTQYF.

For this clonotype: One end of the junction varies from germline; a read error may be responsible. This chain uses TRBV4-3 with TRBJ1-4; the match to TRBD1 covers 9 bases. The CDR3 runs to 14 residues. CDR1 and CDR2 from the germline V gene are LGHNA and YSLEER. The CDR3 DNA sequence: TGCGTCAGCAGCCAACGGGACAGGGATCAAAAACTGTTTTTT. Translating it yields CVSSQRDRDQKLFF.

The gene calls are TRBV27 and TRBJ2-7; 11 bases are a match to TRBD2. From germline, CDR1 is MNHEY and CDR2 SMNVEV (reference sequence). This CDR3 has 16 amino acids. With 5 bases clipped from V and 1 base from J, the junction kept 7 bases outside the gene matches. The DNA for the CDR3 is TGTGCCAGCAGTCTAGTAACTAGCGGGGGATCCTACGAGCAGTACTTC. Protein sequence: CASSLVTSGGSYEQYF.

This clonotype was observed a handful of times. The chain links TRBV7-9 to TRBJ2-3; tentative D call: TRBD1 (5 bases). The CDR3 runs 14 residues. Germline lookup yields CDR1 SEHNR and CDR2 FQNEAQ (reference sequence). V lost 1 base to trimming and J lost 6 bases, with 11 bases between them. Here the CDR3 DNA reads TGTGCCAGCAGCTTAGAGGGGCCCATGGATACGCAGTATTTT. This translates into CASSLEGPMDTQYF.

The V and J genes are TRBV3-1 and TRBJ1-5, with a possible D match to TRBD1 (5 bases). Germline V gene data show CDR1 as LGHDT and CDR2 as YNNKEL (reference sequence). The ends were cut back, 3 bases at V and 1 base at J, with 7 bases in the middle. CDR3 length: 14 amino acids. DNA of the CDR3: TGTGCCAGCAGCCACCCAGGGAGCAATCAGCCCCAGCATTTT. Amino acid sequence: CASSHPGSNQPQHF.

The chain employs TRBV7-6 and TRBJ1-6, with D possibly matching TRBD1 (6 bases). Germline assignment: CDR1 SGHVS and CDR2 FNYEAQ. The V end lost 1 base, the J end lost 10 bases, and 23 bases lay between the germline ends. The CDR3 runs to 18 residues. CDR3 in amino acids: CASSLGAAGVRNWSPLHF. DNA for the CDR3: TGTGCCAGCAGCTTAGGGGCTGCAGGGGTCCGAAATTGGTCACCCCTCCACTTT.

This clonotype was recorded only once. The chain employs TRBV28 and TRBJ2-4; 9 bases align to TRBD1. Germline V gives CDR1 MDHEN, CDR2 SYDVKM. The CDR3 consists of 14 residues. V lost 4 bases and J lost 13; bases outside the gene matches: 11. The CDR3, as DNA: TGTGCCAGCAGTTCCGGGACAGGGAGGGTAGAGCAGTACTTC. Translating it yields CASSSGTGRVEQYF.

The V and J genes are TRBV27 and TRBJ1-1; perhaps TRBD1 as D (5 bases). V was pared by 2 bases and J by 1 base, with 14 bases between. The germline CDR1 and CDR2 sequences are MNHEY and SMNVEV (reference sequence). The CDR3 sequence is 16 residues long. The CDR3 loop reads CASSLGYSRENTEAFF. The CDR3 region has the DNA TGTGCCAGCAGTTTAGGGTATAGCAGGGAGAACACTGAAGCTTTCTTT.

This clonotype was detected only a few times. This chain links TRBV7-9 with TRBJ2-7; D may be TRBD2 (6 bases). CDR1 is SEHNR, CDR2 FQNEAQ, per germline (reference sequence). CDR3 size: 15 residues. V gave up 3 bases and J gave up 0 bases, with 12 bases separating them. The CDR3 reads CASSLGFGGSYEQYF. CDR3 nucleotide sequence: TGTGCCAGCAGCTTGGGTTTCGGGGGCTCCTACGAGCAGTACTTC. Full variable domain (remainder filled in from reference TRBV7-9 and TRBJ2-7): DTGVSQNPRHKITKRGQNVTFRCDPISEHNRLYWYRQTLGQGPEFLTYFQNEAQLEKSRLLSDRFSAERPKGSFSTLEIQRTEQGDSAMYLCASSLGFGGSYEQYFGPGTRLTVT.

For this clonotype: The junction and the germline gene differ at one end; a read error may be behind it. The rearrangement joins TRBV12-3 or TRBV12-4 to TRBJ2-3; D is uncertain. This CDR3 is built from 14 residues. CDR3 in DNA: TGTGCCAGCAGTTTTGGGGTGGCAGGAGATGCGCAGTATTTT. It yields the protein CASSFGVAGDAQYF.

The rearrangement joins TRBV21-1 to TRBJ2-2; the table's D call, TRBD1, has no DNA check behind it. TRBV21-1 is tagged as a pseudogene. The CDR3 length is 14 residues. The CDR3 DNA reads as TGTGCCAGCAGCACCCACAGGGGCACCGGGGAGCTGTTTTTT. It translates to CASSTHRGTGELFF.

The rearrangement uses TRBV28 and TRBJ2-7, with D possibly TRBD1 on 5 matching bases. The length of the CDR3 is 12 residues. V was clipped by 8 bases and J by 2 bases, with 10 bases between them. Germline CDR1 MDHEN, CDR2 SYDVKM. CDR3 DNA: TGTGCCAGCGAGGACACCGCCTACGAGCAGTACTTC. This translates into CASEDTAYEQYF.

In its sample, this clonotype was seen a few times. The genes are TRBV7-3 and TRBJ2-7; D gene unclear. This CDR3 contains 14 residues. Trimming shortened V by 3 bases and J by 7 bases, and 16 bases separated the two germline ends. The germline V gene encodes CDR1 SGHTA and CDR2 FQGTGA. In DNA, the CDR3 is TGTGCCAGCAGCTTGAGTCACGGGCCTGCTGAGCAGTACTTC. Translated: CASSLSHGPAEQYF.

This clonotype was seen a few times. The chain combines TRBV9 with TRBJ2-1; 8 bases line up with TRBD1. The germline V gene encodes CDR1 SGDLS and CDR2 YYNGEE. Unmatched junction bases numbered 10, after V lost 4 bases and J lost 10 bases. The CDR3 runs to 14 residues. CDR3 bases: TGTGCCAGCAGCTTGGGGCAGGGGGCGTGGGAGCAGTTCTTC. This gives the protein CASSLGQGAWEQFF.

This clonotype has more than one count but fewer than ten. V usage is TRBV11-1 and J usage is TRBJ2-1; 16 bases line up with TRBD2. The V gene's germline CDR1 is SGHAT and CDR2 FQDESV (reference sequence). This CDR3 is built from 18 residues. With 3 bases clipped from V and 10 bases from J, the junction kept 12 bases outside the gene matches. CDR3 bases: TGTGCCAGCAGCTTGGGGACTAGCGGGGGGGCCATCCGAAGGGAGCAGTTCTTC. This translates into CASSLGTSGGAIRREQFF.

The chain employs TRBV18 and TRBJ1-1, with a tentative D call TRBD1 (5 bases). The V gene lost 3 bases and the J gene lost 4 bases, with 15 bases spanning the gap. The CDR3 covers 15 residues. Germline V lookup: CDR1 KGHSH, CDR2 LQKENI. In DNA form, the CDR3 reads TGTGCCAGCTCACCGTCGGAGGGGACGGGCACTGAAGCTTTCTTT. Encoded protein: CASSPSEGTGTEAFF.

The chain has TRBV25-1 and TRBJ2-3; 9 bases match TRBD2. Germline V CDR1 and CDR2: MGHDK, SYGVNS. The CDR3 is 16 amino acids. After removal of 1 base from V and 5 bases from J, the junction contained 7 bases not matched to a gene. The CDR3 region is CASSESQRGVRDTQYF. The CDR3 DNA reads as TGTGCCAGCAGTGAATCCCAGCGGGGGGTGAGAGATACGCAGTATTTT.

The rearrangement links TRBV21-1 to TRBJ2-7. TRBV21-1 is recorded as a pseudogene. The CDR3 loop spans 14 amino acids. This CDR3 is CASSKVVGSYERYF. CDR3 in DNA: TGTGCCAGCAGCAAAGTTGTGGGCTCCTACGAGCGGTACTTC.

This chain connects TRBV7-6 to TRBJ1-4; possibly TRBD1 for D (5 bases). In germline, CDR1 is SGHVS, CDR2 FNYEAQ. This CDR3 is 15 amino acids long. With 2 bases removed from V and 4 bases from J, the gap between germline ends came to 11 bases. CDR3 DNA sequence: TGTGCCAGCAGCTTACAGGGATTGGGTAATGAAAAACTGTTTTTT. This codes for CASSLQGLGNEKLFF.

This clonotype was counted a few times. The V and J genes are TRBV10-3 and TRBJ1-5; D is uncertain. The CDR3 has 12 amino acids. Trimming removed 6 bases from V and 3 bases from J, with 6 bases in between. Germline assignment: CDR1 ENHRY and CDR2 SYGVKD. The CDR3 bases are TGTGCCATCAGACAGCCCAATCAGCCCCAGCATTTT. This codes for CAIRQPNQPQHF.

The sample holds a few counts of this clonotype. V is TRBV27 and J is TRBJ2-3; the match to TRBD2 covers 7 bases. CDR3 length: 16 residues. The trim removed 4 bases at V and 3 bases at J, leaving 10 bases unmatched. The germline CDR1 and CDR2 sequences are MNHEY and SMNVEV (reference sequence). The CDR3 sequence is CASSWGTSVRTDTQYF. The DNA of the CDR3 is TGTGCCAGCAGTTGGGGTACTAGCGTGAGGACAGATACGCAGTATTTT.

In this sample, this clonotype turned up a few times. The chain joins TRBV20-1 to TRBJ2-5, with TRBD2 as a possible D gene (5 bases). With 7 bases removed from V and 0 bases from J, the gap between germline ends came to 9 bases. The CDR3 runs 12 residues. Germline loops: CDR1 DFQATT, CDR2 SNEGSKA (reference sequence). The CDR3 DNA sequence: TGCAGTGTGAGCGGATACCAAGAGACCCAGTACTTC. Protein product: CSVSGYQETQYF.

The chain links TRBV29-1 to TRBJ1-2, with D uncertain. The CDR3 is 12 amino acids. The V end was cut by 6 bases, the J end by 4 bases, with 12 bases between. Germline V gene lookup returns CDR1 SQVTM and CDR2 ANQGSEA. The CDR3: CSVLGAGYGYTF. CDR3 nucleotides: TGCAGCGTCCTCGGCGCGGGCTATGGCTACACCTTC.

This clonotype was found a few times. The chain carries TRBV5-1 and TRBJ1-1; the D gene is possibly TRBD1 (6 bases). This CDR3 contains 14 residues. Trimming pared 0 bases from V and 4 bases from J, leaving 10 bases between. Germline V gene sequence: CDR1 SGHRS, CDR2 YFSETQ. Here the CDR3 DNA reads TGCGCCAGCAGCTTGGGACAGGCAGTCACTGAAGCTTTCTTT. Residues: CASSLGQAVTEAFF.